A selection of T cell receptor beta chains follows, all from one sample in a study of cytomegalovirus exposure and HLA in healthy donors. Some clones are missing from TCRdb's copy, which holds only in-frame ones; the method was immunoSEQ multiplex PCR. The table has around 130,000 clones, around 66% seen once. Sequencing was carried out using PBMCs. The receptors stem from a woman in her thirties or forties in good health and CMV-seropositive. Both conserved end residues are part of each CDR3. A D gene is named only where the DNA matches it firmly. Not all rows give a size; the values are once, few, many and, for expanded clones, a class.

>TRBV27|NA|TRBJ1-1|NA
CASSLSGVGNTEAFF
TGTGCCAGCAGTTTATCAGGGGTGGGGAACACTGAAGCTTTCTTT
>TRBV18|NA|TRBJ2-7|NA
CASSDRSQGWSYEQYF
TGTGCCAGCTCGGACCGGAGTCAGGGCTGGTCCTACGAGCAGTACTTC
>TRBV27|once|TRBJ2-1|TRBD2
CASSFSGGDNEQFF
TGTGCCAGCAGTTTTAGCGGGGGGGACAATGAGCAGTTCTTC
>TRBV6-6|NA|TRBJ2-1|TRBD2
CASSYFTSASYNEQFF
TGTGCCAGCAGTTATTTCACTAGCGCCTCCTACAATGAGCAGTTCTTC
>TRBV6-6|NA|TRBJ2-1|TRBD2
CASSFSGGPYNEQFF
TGTGCCAGCAGTTTTAGCGGGGGCCCCTACAATGAGCAGTTCTTC
>TRBV10-3|NA|TRBJ2-7|TRBD2
CAISSWSTSGGRARSYEQYF
TGTGCCATCAGCAGCTGGTCAACTAGCGGGGGGCGCGCCCGTTCCTACGAGCAGTACTTC
>TRBV28|NA|TRBJ1-4|TRBD1
CASRKGQVGKLFF
TGTGCCAGCAGAAAGGGACAGGTTGGAAAACTGTTTTTT
>TRBV9|NA|TRBJ2-5|NA
CASSVGAGDLQETQYF
TGTGCCAGCAGCGTAGGGGCAGGTGACCTCCAAGAGACCCAGTACTTC
>TRBV11-2|NA|TRBJ2-1|TRBD2
CASSLAVLNEQFF
TGTGCCAGCAGCCTAGCGGTACTAAATGAGCAGTTCTTC
>TRBV18|few|TRBJ1-4|NA
CASSPDAGVGEKLFF
TGTGCCAGCTCACCGGACGCAGGGGTGGGTGAAAAACTGTTTTTT
>TRBV28|few|TRBJ2-7|NA
CASSLTGFLSSYEQYF
TGTGCCAGCAGTTTAACCGGTTTTCTCTCTTCCTACGAGCAGTACTTC
>TRBV2|NA|TRBJ2-2|TRBD1
CASRLQGAGNAGELFF
TGTGCCAGCAGGTTACAGGGGGCAGGGAATGCCGGGGAGCTGTTTTTT
>TRBV11-2|NA|TRBJ2-7|NA
CASSFAASSSYEQYF
TGTGCCAGCAGCTTTGCGGCCTCAAGCTCCTACGAGCAGTACTTC
>TRBV28|once|TRBJ1-1|TRBD1
CASRGQANTEAFF
TGTGCCAGCAGGGGACAGGCGAACACTGAAGCTTTCTTT